The following is a TCR beta chain sequence with its context. The data derive from a study of control samples from healthy donors and cancer patients. Clones were sequenced by immunoSEQ multiplex PCR, and TCRdb holds only the in-frame ones, with some missing. The sample shows approximately 160,000 clones, over 85% of them seen only once. Germline CDR1 is MNHNY and CDR2 is SVGAGI (reference sequence). Trimming took 3 bases from V and 6 from J; bases not matched to a gene: 8. There are 15 residues in the CDR3. This TCR came from a woman in her fifties or sixties in good health. Sequencing was performed on blood. V usage is TRBV6-6 and J usage is TRBJ2-5, with TRBD2 identical over 9 bases. The CDR3 sequence is CASSYGGGDQKTQYF. CDR3 in DNA: TGTGCCAGCAGTTATGGCGGGGGGGATCAAAAGACCCAGTACTTC.